This TCR beta chain was obtained from a study of blood T cells in healthy people across ages. CDR1 and CDR2 from the germline V gene are MNHEY and SMNVEV (reference sequence). V shed 7 bases, J shed 3 bases, and the junction held 3 bases outside the gene matches. The CDR3 is 13 amino acids. Sample-barcoded 5' priming and a J-beta primer mix drove a second PCR of 7 to 11 cycles. TCRdb reprocessed the 5' RACE reads via MiXCR and lists one record per CDR3 protein. The sample lists approximately 780,000 distinct CDR3 sequences, around 24% seen once, with under 3% in the top ten. This clonotype was counted between two and nine times. The same data also contributed to another study, on T cells of mothers and their children.

The rearrangement joins TRBV27 to TRBJ2-7; 10 bases line up with TRBD2. The TCR sequence derives from a boy aged 5-17 years in good health. Sequenced sample: blood. In DNA form, the CDR3 reads TGTGCCAGCAAGCGGGGGGGATTCTACGAGCAGTACTTC. Translating it yields CASKRGGFYEQYF.